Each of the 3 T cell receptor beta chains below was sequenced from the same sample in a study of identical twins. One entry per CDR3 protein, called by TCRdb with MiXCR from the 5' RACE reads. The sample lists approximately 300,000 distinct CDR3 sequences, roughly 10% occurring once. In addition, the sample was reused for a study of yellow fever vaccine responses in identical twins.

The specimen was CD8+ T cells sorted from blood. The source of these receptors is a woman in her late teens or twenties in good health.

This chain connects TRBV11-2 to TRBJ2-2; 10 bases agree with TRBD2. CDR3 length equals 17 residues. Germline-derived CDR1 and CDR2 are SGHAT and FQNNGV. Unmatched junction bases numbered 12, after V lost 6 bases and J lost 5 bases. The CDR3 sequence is CASRVPLAGVATGELFF. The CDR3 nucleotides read TGTGCCAGCAGGGTCCCCCTAGCGGGAGTCGCTACCGGGGAGCTGTTTTTT.

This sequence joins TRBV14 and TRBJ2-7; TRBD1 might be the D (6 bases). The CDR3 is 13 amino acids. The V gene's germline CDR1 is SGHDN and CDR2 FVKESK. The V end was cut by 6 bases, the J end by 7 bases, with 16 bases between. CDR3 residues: CASRGADAREQYF. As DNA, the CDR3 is TGTGCCAGCAGGGGGGCGGACGCACGGGAGCAGTACTTC.

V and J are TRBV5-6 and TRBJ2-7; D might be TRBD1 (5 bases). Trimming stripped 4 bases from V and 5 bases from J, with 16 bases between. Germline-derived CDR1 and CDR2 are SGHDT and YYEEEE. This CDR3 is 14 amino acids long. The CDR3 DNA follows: TGTGCCAGCAGCCCCACTTTTCCCAGGGACGAGCAGTACTTC. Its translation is CASSPTFPRDEQYF.